This TCR beta chain was retrieved from a study of T cells in Graves' hyperthyroidism and ophthalmopathy (dated by TCRdb to between 2017 and 2020). Background for the entire study: Peripheral blood samples were taken at the time of initial diagnosis, prior to any treatment. To identify TCR V-J signatures that set the groups apart, the researchers used a discovery cohort of 95 to 100 patients, made up of approximately 43 with Graves' ophthalmopathy and about 55 with stable Graves' hyperthyroidism. Prospective prediction of ophthalmopathy was tested in an independent validation cohort of some 19 hyperthyroidism patients and around 16 patients who later progressed to ophthalmopathy. The 100 discovery patients were divided at random into training and test sets in a 7:3 ratio. In six Graves' hyperthyroidism patients, the study also compared T-cell repertoires from thyroid tissue with T-cell repertoires from blood. Once sampling was done, hyperthyroidism patients were given methimazole at a starting dose of 30 mg daily, whereas ophthalmopathy patients were given high-dose intravenous methylprednisolone. The paper describes TCR Vbeta CDR3 sequencing of 135 peripheral blood samples, made up of roughly 45 ophthalmopathy patients, 70 to 75 hyperthyroidism patients and 17 progressor patients.

The germline V end is reduced by 4 bases and the J end by 2 bases; junction bases left unmatched: 11. Per the germline V gene, SGHRS is the CDR1 and YFSETQ is the CDR2. Including cysteine and phenylalanine, the CDR3 has 17 amino acids. The kept DNA is CDR3 alone, 51 bases in frame from the first base. The TCR beta CDR3 regions were amplified from RNA transcripts. The TCR CDR3 was subjected to a first round of RT-PCR using the HTBI primer set and the Qiagen OneStep RT-PCR kit. The libraries were constructed in a second round of multiplex PCR and then size-selected and purified. Libraries were sequenced paired-end with 100 bp reads on an Illumina HiSeq2000. Concerning the study's data processing: SOAPnuke was used to process the raw data, removing reads that contained adapters or uncalled bases, had a mean Phred below 15, or lacked an exact match to the constant primer or identifier. High-quality paired reads were merged using COPE v1.2.5, and each unique nucleotide sequence was defined as a clonotype. MiTCR v1.1 was used to align the clonotypes against IMGT TRBV, TRBD and TRBJ reference segments. The analysis included only V-J combinations with a frequency above 0.0001, which together covered 99% to 99.2% of the repertoires. A TCS score was defined as the ratio of F50 (clonal expansion) to E x V (chaos), with BLOSUM62-based TCRdist applied between CDR3 peptides within each V-J. Welch's t-statistics and random forest reduced just over 500 V-J features to 10 to 15, which were used in a naive Bayes classifier (R e1071). The raw public reads went through TCRdb reprocessing: fastp at Q25, MiXCR clone calling, in-frame beta chains kept. All rows with the same CDR3 protein become a single entry with the most common DNA and genes. TCRdb, not the authors, supplied the V and J calls. The sample profile shows 660,000 or so distinct CDR3 sequences; around 20% of them were found once. Of the sample, roughly a third falls within the top ten clones.

Ophthalmopathy patients had moderately to severely active disease, Clinical Activity Score of at least 3, NOSPECS grade of at least 4, and duration under 3 months. The study excluded patients with uncontrolled infections, other autoimmune diseases, pregnancy or lactation. Diagnoses were based on clinical symptoms, serum thyroxine and TRAb, thyroid ultrasound and orbital computed tomography. PBMCs were isolated from more than 9 ml of fresh peripheral blood by Ficoll-Paque density gradient centrifugation. Total RNA was extracted with Trizol reagent, and quality was checked on an Agilent 2100 Bioanalyzer. General findings and caveats noted by the study authors: Most expanded thyroid clonotypes (frequency above 0.001) were also detected in blood, a finding suggesting that blood repertoires may reflect thyroid immune responses. During validation, the model predicted progression to ophthalmopathy a median of approximately 6 months ahead of onset, with around 71% sensitivity and almost 75% specificity. Sample size was not statistically predetermined, and investigators were not blinded to group allocation. Ophthalmopathy was separated from stable hyperthyroidism by a 13 V-J signature model, with over 85% sensitivity and 81% to 82% specificity obtained in cross-validation and 80%/75% obtained in testing.

The sample holds a few counts of this clonotype. No antigen is known for it. No per-base quality is available; no much larger clone lies one base away. In this chain, TRBV5-1 is recombined with TRBJ2-7; 11 junctional bases match TRBD1. The clonotype comes from a young man with Graves' ophthalmopathy. The sequencing input was blood. The DNA reads as follows: TGCGCCAGCAGCGGGAGGACAGGGGGCACGAAGGCCTACGAGCAGTACTTC. This yields the protein CASSGRTGGTKAYEQYF.